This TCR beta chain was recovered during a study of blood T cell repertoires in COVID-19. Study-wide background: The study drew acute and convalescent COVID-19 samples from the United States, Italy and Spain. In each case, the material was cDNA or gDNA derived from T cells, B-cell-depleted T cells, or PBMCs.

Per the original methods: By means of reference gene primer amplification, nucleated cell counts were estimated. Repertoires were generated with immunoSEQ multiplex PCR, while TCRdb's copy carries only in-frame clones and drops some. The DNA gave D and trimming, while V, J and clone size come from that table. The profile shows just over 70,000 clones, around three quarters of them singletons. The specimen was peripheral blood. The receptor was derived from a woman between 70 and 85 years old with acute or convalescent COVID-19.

The CDR3 region has the DNA TGTGCCAGCAGCCCCACGCCGGGGACAGGGGGCTTCATATATTTT. Protein product: CASSPTPGTGGFIYF. The chain carries TRBV7-7 and TRBJ1-3; TRBD1 agrees at 12 bases. The ends lost 5 bases at V and 12 bases at J; junction bases unmatched: 11. The CDR3 has 15 residues. Germline assignment: CDR1 SSHAT and CDR2 FNYEAQ (reference sequence). The entire variable domain, with the rest obtained from reference TRBV7-7 and TRBJ1-3, is as follows: GAGVSQSPRYKVTKRGQDVTLRCDPISSHATLYWYQQALGQGPEFLTYFNYEAQPDKSGLPSDRFSAERPEGSISTLTIQRTEQRDSAMYRCASSPTPGTGGFIYFGEGSWLTVV.